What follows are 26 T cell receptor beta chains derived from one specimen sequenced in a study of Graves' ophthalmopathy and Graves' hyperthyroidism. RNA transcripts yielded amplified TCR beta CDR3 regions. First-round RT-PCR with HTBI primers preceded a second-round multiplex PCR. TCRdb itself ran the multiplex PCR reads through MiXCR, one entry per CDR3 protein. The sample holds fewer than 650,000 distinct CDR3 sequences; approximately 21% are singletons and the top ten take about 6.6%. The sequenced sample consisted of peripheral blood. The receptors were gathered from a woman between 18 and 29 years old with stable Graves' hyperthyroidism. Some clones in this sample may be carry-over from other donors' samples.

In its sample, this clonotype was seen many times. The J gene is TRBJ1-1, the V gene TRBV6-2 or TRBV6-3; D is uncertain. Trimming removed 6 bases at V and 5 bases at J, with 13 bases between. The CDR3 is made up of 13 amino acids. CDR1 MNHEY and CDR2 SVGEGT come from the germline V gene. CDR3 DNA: TGTGCCAGCAGCCCTTACATCGGGACTGAAGCTTTCTTT. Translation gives CASSPYIGTEAFF.

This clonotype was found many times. The CDR3 DNA is TGTGCCAGCTCACCCGGCCAGACGGGGCATGGCTACACCTTC. Its protein is CASSPGQTGHGYTF. V usage is TRBV18 and J usage is TRBJ1-2, with D perhaps TRBD1 (5 bases). The CDR3 sequence is 14 residues long. Trimming pared 3 bases from V and 6 bases from J, leaving 14 bases between. CDR1 KGHSH and CDR2 LQKENI come from the germline V gene.

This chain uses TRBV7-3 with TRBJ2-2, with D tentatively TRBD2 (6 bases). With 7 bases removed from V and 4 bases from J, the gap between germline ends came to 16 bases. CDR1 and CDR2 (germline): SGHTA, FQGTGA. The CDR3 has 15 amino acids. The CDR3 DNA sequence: TGTGCCAGCACCCTTGGTGCCGGGGGCACCGGGGAGCTGTTTTTT. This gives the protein CASTLGAGGTGELFF.

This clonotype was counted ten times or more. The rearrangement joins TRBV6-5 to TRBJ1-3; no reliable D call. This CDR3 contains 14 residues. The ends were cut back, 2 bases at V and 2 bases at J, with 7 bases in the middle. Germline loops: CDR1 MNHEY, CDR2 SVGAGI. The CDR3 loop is CASSYDGTGNTIYF. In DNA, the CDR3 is TGTGCCAGCAGTTACGACGGAACTGGAAACACCATATATTTT.

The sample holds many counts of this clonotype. Here the CDR3 reads CASSPKMSYGYTF. Written as DNA, the CDR3 is TGTGCCAGCAGCCCGAAGATGAGCTATGGCTACACCTTC. The V call is TRBV12-3 or TRBV12-4, the J call TRBJ1-2; no reliable D call. CDR3 size: 13 residues. The V end lost 6 bases, the J end lost 4 bases, and 12 bases lay between the germline ends.

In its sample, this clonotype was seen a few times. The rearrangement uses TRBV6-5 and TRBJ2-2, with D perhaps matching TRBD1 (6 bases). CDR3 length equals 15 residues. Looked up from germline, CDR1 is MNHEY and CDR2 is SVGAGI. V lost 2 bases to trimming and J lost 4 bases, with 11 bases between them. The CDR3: CASSYGQGSTGELFF. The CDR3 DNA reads TGTGCCAGCAGTTACGGGCAGGGGAGCACCGGGGAGCTGTTTTTT.

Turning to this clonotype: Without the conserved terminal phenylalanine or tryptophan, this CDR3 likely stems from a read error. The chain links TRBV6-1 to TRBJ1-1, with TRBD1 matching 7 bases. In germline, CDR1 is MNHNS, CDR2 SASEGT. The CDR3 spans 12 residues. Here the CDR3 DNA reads TGTGCTAGCAGAGCGGGACAGTCTGAAGCTTTCTCT. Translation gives CASRAGQSEAFS.

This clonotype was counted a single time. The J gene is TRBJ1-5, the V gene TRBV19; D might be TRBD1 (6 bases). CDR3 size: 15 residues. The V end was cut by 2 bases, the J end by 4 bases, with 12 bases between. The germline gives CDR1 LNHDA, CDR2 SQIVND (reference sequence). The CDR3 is CASSISAGDNQPQHF. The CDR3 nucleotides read TGTGCCAGTAGTATATCGGCAGGGGATAATCAGCCCCAGCATTTT.

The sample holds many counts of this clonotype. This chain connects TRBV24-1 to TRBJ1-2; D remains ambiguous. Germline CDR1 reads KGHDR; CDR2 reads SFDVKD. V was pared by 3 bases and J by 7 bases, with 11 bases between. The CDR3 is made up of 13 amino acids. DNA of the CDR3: TGTGCCACCAGTGATCGGGTGGTATCTGGCTACACCTTC. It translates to CATSDRVVSGYTF.

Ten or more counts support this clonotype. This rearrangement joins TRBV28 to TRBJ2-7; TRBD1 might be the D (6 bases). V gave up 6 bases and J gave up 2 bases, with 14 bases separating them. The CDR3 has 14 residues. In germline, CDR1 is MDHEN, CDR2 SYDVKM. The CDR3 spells CASSKGQSPYEQYF. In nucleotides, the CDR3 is TGTGCCAGCAGCAAAGGACAGTCCCCCTACGAGCAGTACTTC. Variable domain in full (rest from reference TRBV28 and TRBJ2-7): DVKVTQSSRYLVKRTGEKVFLECVQDMDHENMFWYRQDPGLGLRLIYFSYDVKMKEKGDIPEGYSVSREKKERFSLILESASTNQTSMYLCASSKGQSPYEQYFGPGTRLTVT.

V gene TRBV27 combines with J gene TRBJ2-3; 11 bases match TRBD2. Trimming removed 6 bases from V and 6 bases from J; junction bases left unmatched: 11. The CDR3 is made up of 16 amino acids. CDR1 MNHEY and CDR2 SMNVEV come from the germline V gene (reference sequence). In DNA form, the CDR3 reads TGTGCCAGCAGCTTGGGTAGTAGCGGGGGGGGGGATACGCAGTATTTT. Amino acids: CASSLGSSGGGDTQYF.

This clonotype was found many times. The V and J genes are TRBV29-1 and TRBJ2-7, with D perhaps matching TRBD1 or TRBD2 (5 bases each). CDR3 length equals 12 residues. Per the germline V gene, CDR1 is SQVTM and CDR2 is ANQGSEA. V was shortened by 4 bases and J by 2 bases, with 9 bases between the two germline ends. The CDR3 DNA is TGCAGCGTTGTAAGGGGACCCTACGAGCAGTACTTC. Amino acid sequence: CSVVRGPYEQYF.

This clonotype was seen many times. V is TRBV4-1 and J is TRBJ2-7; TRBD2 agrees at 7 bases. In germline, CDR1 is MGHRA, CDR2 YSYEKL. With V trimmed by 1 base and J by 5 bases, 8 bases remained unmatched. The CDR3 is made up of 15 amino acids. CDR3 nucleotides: TGCGCCAGCAGCCAAGGGGTGGGGGGGGTTGACGAGCAGTACTTC. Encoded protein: CASSQGVGGVDEQYF.

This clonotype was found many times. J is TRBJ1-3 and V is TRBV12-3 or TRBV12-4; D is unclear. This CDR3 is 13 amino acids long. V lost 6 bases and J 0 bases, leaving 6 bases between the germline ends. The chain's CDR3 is CASRLLSGNTIYF. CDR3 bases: TGTGCCAGCAGGCTCCTCTCTGGAAACACCATATATTTT.

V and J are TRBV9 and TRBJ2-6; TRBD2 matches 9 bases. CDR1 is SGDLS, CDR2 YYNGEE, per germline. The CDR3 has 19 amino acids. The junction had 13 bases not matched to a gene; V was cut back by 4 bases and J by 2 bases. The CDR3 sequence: CASSRYLAGVRAGANVLTF. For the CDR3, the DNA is TGTGCCAGCAGCAGATACTTAGCGGGAGTTAGGGCTGGGGCCAACGTCCTGACTTTC.

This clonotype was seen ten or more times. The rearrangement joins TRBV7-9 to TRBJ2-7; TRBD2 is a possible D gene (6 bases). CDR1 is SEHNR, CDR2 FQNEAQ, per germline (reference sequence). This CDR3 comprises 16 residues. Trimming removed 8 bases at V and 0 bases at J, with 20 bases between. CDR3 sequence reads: CASGSRRGLGSYEQYF. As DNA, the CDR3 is TGTGCCAGCGGATCGAGGAGGGGATTGGGCTCCTACGAGCAGTACTTC.

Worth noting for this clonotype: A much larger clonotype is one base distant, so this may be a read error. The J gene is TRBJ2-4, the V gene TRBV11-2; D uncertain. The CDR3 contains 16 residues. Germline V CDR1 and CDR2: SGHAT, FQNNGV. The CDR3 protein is CVSSLVSQDAKNIKYF. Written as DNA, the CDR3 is TGTGTCAGCAGCTTAGTAAGCCAGGACGCCAAAAACATTAAGTACTTC. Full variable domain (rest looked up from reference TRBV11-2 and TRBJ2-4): EAGVAQSPRYKIIEKRQSVAFWCNPISGHATLYWYQQILGQGPKLLIQFQNNGVVDDSQLPKDRFSAERLKGVDSTLKIQPAKLEDSAVYLCVSSLVSQDAKNIKYFGAGTRLSVL.

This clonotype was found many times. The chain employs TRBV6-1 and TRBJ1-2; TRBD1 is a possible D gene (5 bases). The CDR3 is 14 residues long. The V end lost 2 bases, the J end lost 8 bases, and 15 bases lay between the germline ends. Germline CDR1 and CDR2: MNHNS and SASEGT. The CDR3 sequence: CASSERGGGGGYTF. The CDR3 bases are TGTGCCAGCAGTGAACGGGGTGGGGGTGGAGGCTACACCTTC.

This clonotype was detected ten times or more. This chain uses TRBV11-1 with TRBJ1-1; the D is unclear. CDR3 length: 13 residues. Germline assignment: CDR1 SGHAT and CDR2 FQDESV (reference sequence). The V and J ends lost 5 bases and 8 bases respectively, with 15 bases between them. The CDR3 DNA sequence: TGTGCCAGCAGCGCCGAGGCCAGTGCAGAAGCTTTCTTT. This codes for CASSAEASAEAFF.

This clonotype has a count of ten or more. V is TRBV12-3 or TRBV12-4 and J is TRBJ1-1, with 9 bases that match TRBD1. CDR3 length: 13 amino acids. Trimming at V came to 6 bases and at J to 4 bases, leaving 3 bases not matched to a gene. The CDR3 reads CASSYRGLTEAFF. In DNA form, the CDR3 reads TGTGCCAGCAGCTACAGGGGGCTCACTGAAGCTTTCTTT.

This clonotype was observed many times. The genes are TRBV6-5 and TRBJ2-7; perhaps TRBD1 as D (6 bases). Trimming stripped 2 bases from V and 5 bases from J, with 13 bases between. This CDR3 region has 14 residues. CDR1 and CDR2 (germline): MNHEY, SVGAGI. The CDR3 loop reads CASSYEGHRNEQYF. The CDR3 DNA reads TGTGCCAGCAGTTACGAGGGACATCGGAACGAGCAGTACTTC.

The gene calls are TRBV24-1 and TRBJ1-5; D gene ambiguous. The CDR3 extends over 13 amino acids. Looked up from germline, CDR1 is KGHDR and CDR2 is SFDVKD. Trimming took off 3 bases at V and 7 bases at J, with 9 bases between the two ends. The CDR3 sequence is CATSDPSGQPQHF. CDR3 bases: TGTGCCACCAGTGATCCCAGCGGGCAGCCCCAGCATTTT.

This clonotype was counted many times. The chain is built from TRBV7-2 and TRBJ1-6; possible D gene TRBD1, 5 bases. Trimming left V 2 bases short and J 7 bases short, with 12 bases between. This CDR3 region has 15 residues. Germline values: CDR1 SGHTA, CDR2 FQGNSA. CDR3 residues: CASSLRDRRNSPLHF. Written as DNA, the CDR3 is TGTGCCAGCAGCTTAAGGGACCGAAGAAATTCACCCCTCCACTTT.

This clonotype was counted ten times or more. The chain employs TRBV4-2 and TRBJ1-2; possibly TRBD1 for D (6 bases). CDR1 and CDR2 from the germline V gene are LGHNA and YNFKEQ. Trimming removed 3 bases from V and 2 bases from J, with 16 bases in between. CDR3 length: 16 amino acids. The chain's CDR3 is CASSQPDRSANYGYTF. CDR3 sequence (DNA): TGTGCCAGCAGCCAGCCCGACAGGAGCGCGAACTATGGCTACACCTTC.

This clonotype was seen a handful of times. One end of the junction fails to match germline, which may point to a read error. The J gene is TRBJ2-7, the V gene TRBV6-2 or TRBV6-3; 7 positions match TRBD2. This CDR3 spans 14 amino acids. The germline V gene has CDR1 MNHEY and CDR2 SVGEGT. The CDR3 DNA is TGTGCCAGCAGTTACTCTTCGCGGGACTACGAGCAGGACTTC. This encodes CASSYSSRDYEQDF.

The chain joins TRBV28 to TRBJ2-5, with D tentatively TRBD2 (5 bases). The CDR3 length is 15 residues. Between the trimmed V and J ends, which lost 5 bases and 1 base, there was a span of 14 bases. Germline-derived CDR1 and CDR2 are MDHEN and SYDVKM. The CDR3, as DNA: TGTGCCAGCAGTCCGTTACTAGGGATCCAAGAGACCCAGTACTTC. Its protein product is CASSPLLGIQETQYF.